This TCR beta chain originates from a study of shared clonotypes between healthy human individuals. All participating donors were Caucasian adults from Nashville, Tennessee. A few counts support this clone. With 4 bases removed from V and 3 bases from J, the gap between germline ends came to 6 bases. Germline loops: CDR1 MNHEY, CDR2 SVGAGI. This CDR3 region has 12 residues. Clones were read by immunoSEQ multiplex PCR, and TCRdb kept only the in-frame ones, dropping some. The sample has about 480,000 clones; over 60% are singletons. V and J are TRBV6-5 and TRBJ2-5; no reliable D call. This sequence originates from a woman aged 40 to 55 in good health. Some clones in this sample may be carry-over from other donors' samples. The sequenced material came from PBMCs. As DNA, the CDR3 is TGTGCCAGCAGTTGTGTAAAAGAGACCCAGTACTTC. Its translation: CASSCVKETQYF.